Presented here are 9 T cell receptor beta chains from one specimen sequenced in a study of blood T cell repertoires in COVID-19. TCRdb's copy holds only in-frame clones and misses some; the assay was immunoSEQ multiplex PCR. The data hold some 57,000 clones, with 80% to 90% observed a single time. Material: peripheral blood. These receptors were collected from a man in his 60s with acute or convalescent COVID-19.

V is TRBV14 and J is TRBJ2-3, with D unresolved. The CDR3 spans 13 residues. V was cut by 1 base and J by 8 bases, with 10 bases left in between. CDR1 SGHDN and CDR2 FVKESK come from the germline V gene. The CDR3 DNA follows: TGTGCCAGCAGCCAAGGATACGGTAGTACGCAGTATTTT. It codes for CASSQGYGSTQYF.

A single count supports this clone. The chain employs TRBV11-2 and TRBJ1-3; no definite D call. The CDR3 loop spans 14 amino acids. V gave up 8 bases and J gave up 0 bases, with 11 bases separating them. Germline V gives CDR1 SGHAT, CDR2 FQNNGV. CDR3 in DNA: TGTGCCAGCTATATGGGCCACTCTGGAAACACCATATATTTT. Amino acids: CASYMGHSGNTIYF.

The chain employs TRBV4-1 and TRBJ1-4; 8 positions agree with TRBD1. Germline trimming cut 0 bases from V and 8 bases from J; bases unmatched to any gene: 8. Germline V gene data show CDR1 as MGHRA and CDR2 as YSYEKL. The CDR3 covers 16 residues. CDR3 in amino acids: CASSQDRQGAGEKLFF. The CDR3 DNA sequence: TGCGCCAGCAGCCAAGATCGGCAGGGGGCCGGGGAAAAACTGTTTTTT.

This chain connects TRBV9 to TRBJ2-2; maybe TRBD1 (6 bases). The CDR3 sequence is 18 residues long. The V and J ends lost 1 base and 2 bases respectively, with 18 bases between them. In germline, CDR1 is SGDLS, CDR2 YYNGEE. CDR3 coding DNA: TGTGCCAGCAGCGTATTGGCAGGGGCGTGGGGAAACACCGGGGAGCTGTTTTTT. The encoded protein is CASSVLAGAWGNTGELFF.

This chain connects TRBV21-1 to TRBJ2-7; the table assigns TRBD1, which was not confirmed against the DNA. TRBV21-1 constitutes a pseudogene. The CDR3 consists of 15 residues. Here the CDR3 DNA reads TGTGCCAGCAGCCGGAACCCGACAGGGTCCTACGAGCAGTACTTC. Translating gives CASSRNPTGSYEQYF.

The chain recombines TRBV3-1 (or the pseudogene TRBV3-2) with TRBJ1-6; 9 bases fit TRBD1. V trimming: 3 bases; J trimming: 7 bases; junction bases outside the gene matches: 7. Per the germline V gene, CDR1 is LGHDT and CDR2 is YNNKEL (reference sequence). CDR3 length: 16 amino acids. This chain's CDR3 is CASSHPAGTGNSPLHF. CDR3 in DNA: TGTGCCAGCAGCCATCCCGCCGGGACAGGGAATTCACCCCTCCACTTT.

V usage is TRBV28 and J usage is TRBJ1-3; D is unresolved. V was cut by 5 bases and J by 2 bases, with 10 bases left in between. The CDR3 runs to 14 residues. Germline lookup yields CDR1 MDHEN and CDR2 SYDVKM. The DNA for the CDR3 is TGTGCCAGCAGTGCACAGTCTACTGGAAACACCATATATTTT. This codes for CASSAQSTGNTIYF.

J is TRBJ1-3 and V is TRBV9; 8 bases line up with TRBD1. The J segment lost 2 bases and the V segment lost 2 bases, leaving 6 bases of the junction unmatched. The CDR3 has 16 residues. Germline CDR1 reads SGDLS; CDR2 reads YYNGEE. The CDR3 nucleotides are TGTGCCAGCAGCGTGCGACAGGGGCGGACTGGAAACACCATATATTTT. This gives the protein CASSVRQGRTGNTIYF.

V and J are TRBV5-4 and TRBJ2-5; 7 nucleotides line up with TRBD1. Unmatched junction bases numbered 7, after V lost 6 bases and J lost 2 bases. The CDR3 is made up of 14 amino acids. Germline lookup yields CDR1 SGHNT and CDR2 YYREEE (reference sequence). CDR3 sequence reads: CASKSPGQQETQYF. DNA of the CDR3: TGTGCCAGCAAATCACCGGGACAGCAAGAGACCCAGTACTTC.